A single sample gave rise to the 21 T cell receptor beta chains below, sequenced in a study of tumour-infiltrating T cells in Burkitt lymphoma. Assay used: immunoSEQ multiplex PCR; TCRdb lists only in-frame clones, some missing. The data show 2,000 to 2,500 clones, roughly 16% seen once. Material: tumor tissue from a relapse. These receptors came from a human donor with relapsed Burkitt lymphoma.

This clone showed up just a few times. This chain joins TRBV30 and TRBJ1-1; D gene uncertain. Per the germline V gene, CDR1 is GTSNPN and CDR2 is SVGIG (reference sequence). The CDR3 spans 14 residues. Trimming pared 4 bases from V and 4 bases from J, leaving 16 bases between. Here the CDR3 DNA reads TGTGCCTGGACCGAAGGGATTTATGGCACTGAAGCTTTCTTT. It codes for CAWTEGIYGTEAFF.

This clone occurred a few times. The chain couples TRBV14 to TRBJ1-4, with 7 positions matching TRBD1. The V gene's germline CDR1 is SGHDN and CDR2 FVKESK. V dropped 4 bases and J dropped 5; count of bases not matched to a gene: 4. CDR3 size: 14 residues. The CDR3 DNA reads as TGTGCCAGCAGCCCGACAGGGTGGAATGAAAAACTGTTTTTT. Its translation is CASSPTGWNEKLFF.

In its sample, this clone was seen a few times. This chain uses TRBV5-1 with TRBJ2-3; D is possibly TRBD1 (7 bases). The CDR3 has 14 amino acids. Trimming removed 4 bases at V and 6 bases at J, with 15 bases between. The germline CDR1 and CDR2 sequences are SGHRS and YFSETQ. The CDR3 protein is CASSGGTVGDTQYF. The CDR3 nucleotides read TGCGCCAGCAGCGGGGGGACAGTGGGTGATACGCAGTATTTT.

This clone was seen a handful of times. This rearrangement joins TRBV13 to TRBJ1-4; unclear D gene. The CDR3 runs 14 residues. Trimming left V 5 bases short and J 8 bases short, with 15 bases between. Germline lookup yields CDR1 PRHDT and CDR2 FYEKMQ (reference sequence). Written as DNA, the CDR3 is TGTGCCAGCAGCCTCGTCGCCACGGGGGAAAAACTGTTTTTT. The encoded protein is CASSLVATGEKLFF.

This clone was counted between two and nine times. The CDR3 DNA reads TGTGCCAGTAGTACCGACAGGGTGGATGGCCTGGATGGCTACACCTTC. Translation gives CASSTDRVDGLDGYTF. The V call is TRBV19, the J call TRBJ1-2; TRBD1 matches at 7 bases. The CDR3 is made up of 16 amino acids. V gave up 4 bases and J gave up 6 bases; unmatched junction bases: 14. Germline V gene data show CDR1 as LNHDA and CDR2 as SQIVND (reference sequence).

This clone has more than one count but fewer than ten. This sequence joins TRBV21-1 and TRBJ2-1. TRBV21-1 is assigned pseudogene status. CDR3 length: 16 residues. This chain's CDR3 is CASRSTLHHSDNEQFF. For the CDR3, the DNA is TGTGCCAGCAGGAGCACGTTACACCATTCCGACAATGAGCAGTTCTTC.

The chain couples TRBV11-3 to TRBJ2-2, with 8 nucleotides matching TRBD1. V dropped 4 bases and J dropped 4; count of bases not matched to a gene: 14. Germline values: CDR1 SGHNT, CDR2 YENEEA. The CDR3 consists of 18 residues. The CDR3 loop is CASSYYQNGQGSTGELFF. CDR3 DNA: TGTGCCAGCAGCTACTACCAGAACGGACAGGGTAGCACCGGGGAGCTGTTTTTT.

This clone appeared a few times. This rearrangement joins TRBV10-1 to TRBJ2-2; tentative D call: TRBD1 (6 bases). The CDR3 totals 14 residues. Germline loops: CDR1 WNHNN, CDR2 SYGVQD (reference sequence). The V gene lost 2 bases and the J gene lost 4 bases, with 8 bases spanning the gap. CDR3 DNA: TGCGCCAGCAGTGAGGGGGACATCACCGGGGAGCTGTTTTTT. Translating gives CASSEGDITGELFF.

The chain joins TRBV7-9 to TRBJ1-1, with 8 bases fitting TRBD1. Unmatched junction bases numbered 5, after V lost 4 bases and J lost 10 bases. The CDR3 contains 12 residues. CDR1 and CDR2 (germline): SEHNR, FQNEAQ (reference sequence). CDR3 DNA sequence: TGTGCCAGCAGCTCCGGACAGGGAGGAGCTTTCTTT. It codes for CASSSGQGGAFF.

The genes are TRBV18 and TRBJ1-4; D unresolved. Germline CDR1 and CDR2: KGHSH and LQKENI. V lost 4 bases and J lost 7, with 7 bases in between. The CDR3 is 12 amino acids. CDR3 coding DNA: TGTGCCAGCTCACGGGGTTCTGAAAAACTGTTTTTT. This codes for CASSRGSEKLFF. The full variable domain, its missing parts supplied by reference TRBV18 and TRBJ1-4, is NAGVMQNPRHLVRRRGQEARLRCSPMKGHSHVYWYRQLPEEGLKFMVYLQKENIIDESGMPKERFSAEFPKEGPSILRIQQVVRGDSAAYFCASSRGSEKLFFGSGTQLSVL.

This chain links TRBV10-3 with TRBJ2-1; 9 nucleotides align to TRBD2. Trimming took 0 bases from V and 6 from J; bases not matched to a gene: 24. The CDR3 length is 22 residues. Germline values: CDR1 ENHRY, CDR2 SYGVKD. The CDR3: CAISESKFEAGGPPRRLNEQFF. Written as DNA, the CDR3 is TGTGCCATCAGTGAGTCGAAATTCGAGGCGGGAGGGCCTCCAAGACGACTCAATGAGCAGTTCTTC.

The sample holds a few counts of this clone. This chain uses TRBV18 with TRBJ2-1; D remains unclear. The V gene lost 0 bases and the J gene lost 5 bases, with 8 bases spanning the gap. This CDR3 spans 14 amino acids. CDR1 is KGHSH, CDR2 LQKENI, per germline. The CDR3 sequence is CASSPPLVDNEQFF. DNA for the CDR3: TGTGCCAGCTCACCACCCCTGGTTGACAATGAGCAGTTCTTC. Full variable domain (missing parts from reference TRBV18 and TRBJ2-1): NAGVMQNPRHLVRRRGQEARLRCSPMKGHSHVYWYRQLPEEGLKFMVYLQKENIIDESGMPKERFSAEFPKEGPSILRIQQVVRGDSAAYFCASSPPLVDNEQFFGPGTRLTVL.

The chain uses TRBV9 and TRBJ2-1; D ambiguous. Trimming left V 3 bases short and J 7 bases short, with 8 bases between. The CDR3 totals 12 residues. Germline V gene data show CDR1 as SGDLS and CDR2 as YYNGEE. CDR3 sequence reads: CASSAWGNEQFF. In DNA, the CDR3 is TGTGCCAGCAGCGCCTGGGGAAATGAGCAGTTCTTC.

There are a few counts of this clone. V is TRBV4-2 and J is TRBJ2-7; TRBD2 might be the D (6 bases). In germline, CDR1 is LGHNA, CDR2 YNFKEQ. This CDR3 is built from 14 residues. Trimming removed 3 bases from V and 3 bases from J, with 12 bases in between. CDR3 DNA: TGTGCCAGCAGCCACCAGCGGGCCGACTACGAGCAGTACTTC. Translating it yields CASSHQRADYEQYF.

This chain links TRBV28 with TRBJ1-5, with a tentative D call TRBD1 (5 bases). The CDR3 is 15 amino acids. Germline V gene lookup returns CDR1 MDHEN and CDR2 SYDVKM. The V and J ends lost 7 bases and 2 bases respectively, with 15 bases between them. The CDR3 DNA is TGTGCCAGCACGGGCAGGGAAGGTGGCAATCAGCCCCAGCATTTT. It specifies CASTGREGGNQPQHF.

The sample holds a few counts of this clone. The chain carries TRBV27 and TRBJ2-1, with 9 nucleotides matching TRBD1. CDR1 and CDR2 (germline): MNHEY, SMNVEV (reference sequence). CDR3 length: 16 residues. After removal of 2 bases from V and 8 bases from J, the junction contained 10 bases not matched to a gene. CDR3 nucleotide sequence: TGTGCCAGCAGTTTAACTTCGGGACAGGGTTGGCATGAGCAGTTCTTC. Its translation: CASSLTSGQGWHEQFF.

This sequence joins TRBV30 and TRBJ2-3, with a weak D call TRBD2 (6 bases). Deletions cut 0 bases from V and 8 bases from J, with 9 bases between. CDR1 is GTSNPN and CDR2 is SVGIG in the germline V gene (reference sequence). The CDR3 covers 12 residues. The CDR3 coding sequence is TGTGCCTGGAGTGTAATGGGGGGTACGCAGTATTTT. This gives the protein CAWSVMGGTQYF.

The chain carries TRBV19 and TRBJ1-1; 9 bases map to TRBD1. The CDR3 spans 15 residues. CDR1 and CDR2 from the germline V gene are LNHDA and SQIVND (reference sequence). The trim removed 7 bases at V and 2 bases at J, leaving 8 bases unmatched. DNA for the CDR3: TGTGCCAGTATTGAGGCGGGACAGGGTAACACTGAAGCTTTCTTT. As protein: CASIEAGQGNTEAFF.

The V call is TRBV15, the J call TRBJ1-1; D is uncertain. This CDR3 contains 14 residues. The V gene lost 3 bases and the J gene lost 1 base, with 9 bases spanning the gap. Germline V CDR1 and CDR2: LNHNV, YYDKDF (reference sequence). The DNA of the CDR3 is TGTGCCACCAGCAGTAATTTCCCGAACACTGAAGCTTTCTTT. This sequence encodes CATSSNFPNTEAFF. The full variable domain, completed using reference TRBV15 and TRBJ1-1, is DAMVIQNPRYQVTQFGKPVTLSCSQTLNHNVMYWYQQKSSQAPKLLFHYYDKDFNNEADTPDNFQSRRPNTSFCFLDIRSPGLGDTAMYLCATSSNFPNTEAFFGQGTRLTVV.

By sample fraction, this clone is large. V is TRBV18 and J is TRBJ2-2; 8 positions match TRBD1. The CDR3 has 16 amino acids. The germline CDR1 and CDR2 sequences are KGHSH and LQKENI. Trimming at V came to 3 bases and at J to 1 base, leaving 4 bases not matched to a gene. CDR3 sequence: CASSPQGAGNTGELFF. CDR3 DNA: TGTGCCAGCTCACCTCAGGGGGCCGGGAACACCGGGGAGCTGTTTTTT.

V is TRBV7-8 and J is TRBJ1-5; D possibly corresponds to TRBD1 (5 bases). The CDR3 covers 14 residues. The V end was cut by 4 bases, the J end by 5 bases, with 12 bases between. In germline, CDR1 is SGHVS, CDR2 FQNEAQ. Written as DNA, the CDR3 is TGTGCCAGCAGCTCCCGGGACGGTGATCAGCCCCAGCATTTT. Residues: CASSSRDGDQPQHF.